This T cell receptor beta chain emerged from a study of OX40 agonist ivuxolimab in advanced cancers. On the study more broadly: In three patients, partial responses were observed, one with hepatocellular carcinoma and two with cutaneous melanoma.

Trimming took 6 bases from V and 3 from J, leaving 18 bases between them. This CDR3 region has 15 residues. In germline, CDR1 is MNHNY, CDR2 SVGAGI (reference sequence). The study's findings and limits: In general, CD8+ T cells held more expanded clones than CD4+ did, on average. At 0.1 to 3.0 mg/kg and by week 6, CD4+ and CD8+ T cells in the blood had expanded clonally.

Here immunoSEQ multiplex PCR was the method, and the copy in TCRdb shows in-frame clones only, minus some. The sample consists of approximately 130,000 clones, 85% to 95% of them appearing once. Of note for this clone: Its specificity is not known.

The receptor's source is an adult with an advanced solid tumor such as melanoma, head and neck, liver or kidney cancer. V is TRBV6-6 and J is TRBJ2-7; possible D gene TRBD2, 6 bases. This specimen was CD4+ or CD8+ T cells sorted from blood, taken in a trial of the OX40 agonist ivuxolimab. CDR3 nucleotides: TGTGCCAGCAGCCGACCTTCGACGGGGGTCTACGAGCAGTACTTC. As protein: CASSRPSTGVYEQYF.